This T cell receptor beta chain stems from a study of CD8 T cells in acute hepatitis C reinfection. Study-wide points: Only TCRbeta was bulk sequenced, so alphabeta pairing is unknown.

As regards this clone: Its cognate antigen is unknown.

Libraries were prepared by immunoSEQ multiplex PCR; TCRdb keeps only in-frame clonotypes and omits some of them. The sample lists approximately 41,000 clones, around 87% seen once, with more than 0.4% in the top ten. The sample's time point: naive CD8 control sorted from an acute-time-point sample. In germline, CDR1 is GTSNPN, CDR2 SVGIG (reference sequence). This CDR3 comprises 17 residues. V shed 4 bases, J shed 5 bases, and the junction held 13 bases outside the gene matches. What was sequenced was naive CD8+ T cells from PBMCs. The sequence was obtained from a man aged 25-45 years with chronic hepatitis C. This chain joins TRBV30 and TRBJ2-7, with TRBD2 matching over 14 bases. This CDR3 reads CAWNSPGLAGVRDEQYF. The CDR3 region has the DNA TGTGCCTGGAATTCACCGGGACTAGCGGGAGTGAGGGACGAGCAGTACTTC.